These 21 T cell receptor beta chains were all obtained from the same sample, sequenced in a study of T-cell reconstitution after alpha-beta-depleted transplantation in children. Researchers prepared the TCRbeta library using unique molecular identifiers, the study reports. MiXCR was run by TCRdb on the PCR reads, yielding one entry per CDR3 protein. The data show approximately 500,000 distinct CDR3 sequences, with approximately 10% seen just once and approximately 2% held by the top ten. The sample in question was PBMCs, obtained before TCRalphabeta/CD19-depleted stem cell transplant. All receptors come from a child aged 2-15 years with inherited bone marrow failure, due to receive a stem cell transplant.

This clonotype was counted many times. The chain recombines TRBV7-2 with TRBJ2-7, with 8 bases aligning to TRBD2. V was clipped by 2 bases and J by 5 bases; unmatched bases: 11. CDR1 is SGHTA, CDR2 FQGNSA, per germline. This CDR3 contains 16 residues. The CDR3 here is CASSLSGGDWMDEQYF. The CDR3, as DNA: TGTGCCAGCAGCTTATCCGGGGGGGACTGGATGGACGAGCAGTACTTC.

On this clonotype: A single base separates this from a much larger clone, so it may be a read error. The chain recombines TRBV2 with TRBJ2-5; TRBD1 aligns across 7 bases. V trimming: 8 bases; J trimming: 5 bases; junction bases outside the gene matches: 8. The CDR3 runs to 13 residues. The germline CDR1 and CDR2 sequences are SNHLY and FYNNEI. CDR3 DNA sequence: TGTGCCAGCGGGGGACAGCCCAGGGAGACCCAGTACTTC. This codes for CASGGQPRETQYF.

This clonotype was detected many times. The chain uses TRBV12-3 or TRBV12-4 and TRBJ2-7; D could derive from TRBD1 or TRBD2 (5 bases each). V was trimmed by 8 bases and J by 0 bases, leaving 11 bases between them. The CDR3 runs 13 residues. This CDR3 is CASQAGSSYEQYF. The CDR3 bases are TGTGCCAGCCAAGCAGGGAGCTCCTACGAGCAGTACTTC.

Concerning this clonotype: Relative to the germline gene, one junction end is altered; a read error may explain this. The chain is built from TRBV27 and TRBJ2-7; TRBD2 is a possible D gene (6 bases). Germline V gene sequence: CDR1 MNHEY, CDR2 SMNVEV (reference sequence). The CDR3 length is 16 residues. CDR3 sequence (DNA): TGTGCCAGCAGTTTATCAATTAGCGGAAGCTCCTGCGAGCAGTACTTC. Its protein is CASSLSISGSSCEQYF.

This clonotype was seen repeatedly, ten times or more. V and J are TRBV12-3 or TRBV12-4 and TRBJ1-6, with TRBD1 as a possible D gene (5 bases). The CDR3 spans 15 residues. V was clipped by 1 base and J by 10 bases, with 14 bases between them. CDR3 nucleotides: TGTGCCAGCAGTTTAGATGGCAGGGCCGGGTCACCCCTCCACTTT. This encodes CASSLDGRAGSPLHF.

The table lists this clonotype with many counts. J is TRBJ2-2 and V is TRBV20-1; D call uncertain. Trimming took 0 bases from V and 5 from J, leaving 7 bases between them. The germline V gene has CDR1 DFQATT and CDR2 SNEGSKA (reference sequence). CDR3 length: 13 amino acids. The CDR3 bases are TGCAGTGCTAGAGAACCCAAAACCGGGGAGCTGTTTTTT. Protein: CSAREPKTGELFF.

This clonotype has ten or more counts. The chain carries TRBV6-2 or TRBV6-3 and TRBJ1-1, with a tentative D call TRBD1 (5 bases). V dropped 6 bases and J dropped 5 bases, with 10 bases sitting between them. This CDR3 is 12 amino acids long. CDR1 MNHEY and CDR2 SVGEGT come from the germline V gene. The CDR3 is CASSSGTTEAFF. The CDR3 DNA sequence: TGTGCCAGCAGCTCCGGGACTACTGAAGCTTTCTTT.

This clonotype was seen at least ten times. DNA for the CDR3: TGCGCCAGCAACCTACTAGCGGGAGTAGGGGAGACCCAGTACTTC. Translated, it gives CASNLLAGVGETQYF. The J gene is TRBJ2-5, the V gene TRBV5-1; 11 nucleotides align to TRBD2. V lost 6 bases and J lost 5; bases outside the gene matches: 9. The CDR3 sequence is 15 residues long. CDR1 SGHRS and CDR2 YFSETQ come from the germline V gene.

The chain combines TRBV7-9 with TRBJ1-4; 11 nucleotides agree with TRBD1. Germline CDR1 reads SEHNR; CDR2 reads FQNEAQ (reference sequence). The J segment lost 8 bases and the V segment lost 5 bases, leaving 7 bases of the junction unmatched. The CDR3 covers 15 residues. This CDR3 reads CASSPGQGAREKLFF. CDR3 sequence (DNA): TGTGCCAGCAGCCCCGGACAGGGGGCTCGGGAAAAACTGTTTTTT.

As concerns this clonotype: Just one base apart from a much larger clone, this may be a read error. The chain combines TRBV7-9 with TRBJ2-5, with D unclear. The CDR3 spans 14 residues. V gave up 3 bases and J gave up 6 bases, with 14 bases separating them. Germline assignment: CDR1 SEHNR and CDR2 FQNEAQ (reference sequence). CDR3 bases: TGTGCCAGCAGCTTTCGGGCCAGTAAAAAGACCCAGTACTTC. Protein: CASSFRASKKTQYF.

There are many counts of this clonotype. The chain links TRBV20-1 to TRBJ1-1; D perhaps matches TRBD1 (5 bases). V was trimmed by 0 bases and J by 1 base, leaving 24 bases between them. Germline lookup yields CDR1 DFQATT and CDR2 SNEGSKA (reference sequence). The CDR3 extends over 19 amino acids. CDR3 DNA sequence: TGCAGTGCTAGAGATAGGAACAGGCAATTGGTAGATAGGAACACTGAAGCTTTCTTT. Its translation: CSARDRNRQLVDRNTEAFF.

Concerning this clonotype itself: A much more abundant neighbour one base away suggests this may be a read error. CDR3 residues: CSADPGGRRADTQYF. Here the CDR3 DNA reads TGCAGCGCTGACCCAGGAGGGAGGAGAGCAGATACGCAGTATTTT. This chain joins TRBV29-1 and TRBJ2-3, with D possibly TRBD2 on 6 matching bases. From germline, CDR1 is SQVTM and CDR2 ANQGSEA. Trimming removed 7 bases at V and 4 bases at J, with 21 bases between. This CDR3 spans 15 amino acids.

This clonotype has at least ten counts. V gene TRBV7-2 combines with J gene TRBJ2-1; TRBD2 is a possible D gene (5 bases). This CDR3 contains 14 residues. Looked up from germline, CDR1 is SGHTA and CDR2 is FQGNSA. The V gene lost 7 bases and the J gene lost 5 bases, with 15 bases spanning the gap. The CDR3 reads CASILDFRDNEQFF. The DNA of the CDR3 is TGTGCCAGCATCCTGGACTTCCGCGACAATGAGCAGTTCTTC.

The chain recombines TRBV7-2 with TRBJ2-7; D is undetermined. This CDR3 comprises 13 residues. Per germline, CDR1 SGHTA and CDR2 FQGNSA. V was pared by 5 bases and J by 3 bases, with 11 bases between. The CDR3 sequence is CASSPRLIYEQYF. CDR3 coding DNA: TGTGCCAGCAGCCCCCGTCTAATCTACGAGCAGTACTTC. The whole variable domain, remainder taken from reference TRBV7-2 and TRBJ2-7, is GAGVSQSPSNKVTEKGKDVELRCDPISGHTALYWYRQSLGQGLEFLIYFQGNSAPDKSGLPSDRFSAERTGGSVSTLTIQRTQQEDSAVYLCASSPRLIYEQYFGPGTRLTVT.

The rearrangement uses TRBV4-3 and TRBJ2-7; perhaps D is TRBD1 or TRBD2 (5 bases each). This CDR3 spans 16 amino acids. V lost 0 bases to trimming and J lost 9 bases, with 21 bases between them. Germline V gene sequence: CDR1 LGHNA, CDR2 YSLEER. The CDR3 loop reads CASSQDGAGKGFVQYF. The CDR3 DNA is TGCGCCAGCAGCCAAGATGGGGCCGGGAAAGGGTTCGTGCAGTACTTC.

V usage is TRBV12-3 or TRBV12-4 and J usage is TRBJ1-1; D not certain. CDR3 length: 17 amino acids. The V end lost 3 bases, the J end lost 1 base, and 18 bases lay between the germline ends. Here the CDR3 reads CASSLPPVSGENTEAFF. The CDR3 region has the DNA TGTGCCAGCAGTTTGCCCCCAGTTTCCGGGGAGAACACTGAAGCTTTCTTT.

In its sample, this clonotype was seen a few times. The rearrangement joins TRBV29-1 to TRBJ1-1; tentative D call: TRBD1 (6 bases). Germline V gene data show CDR1 as SQVTM and CDR2 as ANQGSEA. V lost 7 bases and J 7 bases, leaving 13 bases between the germline ends. This CDR3 region has 11 residues. DNA of the CDR3: TGCAGCGCCTTAGGACAGCGTGAAGCTTTCTTT. Translation: CSALGQREAFF. The variable domain in full, with the rest retrieved from reference TRBV29-1 and TRBJ1-1, is SAVISQKPSRDICQRGTSLTIQCQVDSQVTMMFWYRQQPGQSLTLIATANQGSEATYESGFVIDKFPISRPNLTFSTLTVSNMSPEDSSIYLCSALGQREAFFGQGTRLTVV.

This clonotype appeared many times. The chain has TRBV6-2 or TRBV6-3 and TRBJ2-1; D remains unclear. Trimming cost V 2 bases and J 4 bases, with 6 bases left between them. The CDR3 is 13 residues long. CDR1 is MNHEY and CDR2 is SVGEGT in the germline V gene. The CDR3 spells CASSYNAYNEQFF. CDR3 coding DNA: TGTGCCAGCAGTTACAACGCATACAATGAGCAGTTCTTC.

The chain uses TRBV11-1 and TRBJ2-1; D is tentatively TRBD1 or TRBD2 (5 bases each). This CDR3 has 12 residues. V lost 5 bases, J lost 8 bases, and 10 bases lay in between. CDR1 and CDR2 from the germline V gene are SGHAT and FQDESV (reference sequence). CDR3 DNA: TGTGCCAGCAGCCCCTTGGGACATGAGCAGTTCTTC. Its translation: CASSPLGHEQFF.

This clonotype has ten or more counts. The chain joins TRBV29-1 to TRBJ2-2; possible D gene TRBD1, 5 bases. There are 12 residues in the CDR3. Germline CDR1 and CDR2: SQVTM and ANQGSEA. Trimming removed 7 bases at V and 5 bases at J, with 11 bases between. For the CDR3, the DNA is TGCAGCGGGGAACGACAGACCGGGGAGCTGTTTTTT. Translation gives CSGERQTGELFF.

The chain uses TRBV29-1 and TRBJ1-1; 10 nucleotides align to TRBD1. Unmatched junction bases numbered 7, after V lost 6 bases and J lost 6 bases. CDR3 size: 13 residues. The germline gives CDR1 SQVTM, CDR2 ANQGSEA. In DNA form, the CDR3 reads TGCAGCGTCCGCCGGGACAGGGGACCTGAAGCTTTCTTT. This sequence encodes CSVRRDRGPEAFF.